This T cell receptor (beta chain) derives from a study of cytomegalovirus exposure and HLA in healthy donors. General study points: Reportedly, HLA-A and HLA-B alleles of most subjects were accurately predicted from TCR beta.

Healthy bone marrow donors made up the donor group. In regard to this clone: Its specificity is unknown.

CDR1 and CDR2 (germline): SGHRS, YFSETQ. V lost 4 bases, J lost 5 bases, and 20 bases lay in between. This CDR3 contains 16 residues. With 60 Vbeta and 13 Jbeta primers, the PCR was carried out. Source study methods: There were around 80 million unique TCR beta chains by a later count, and some 11 million of them were shared. Some clones are missing from TCRdb's copy, which holds only in-frame ones; the method was immunoSEQ multiplex PCR. V and J calls and clone size are as listed in that table; D and trimming were resolved from the DNA. The profile shows more than 95,000 clones, roughly a tenth of them singletons.

The material sequenced was PBMCs. V gene TRBV5-1 combines with J gene TRBJ2-3, with D tentatively TRBD2 (6 bases). This receptor was taken from a man in his forties or fifties in good health and CMV-seropositive. The CDR3 region has the DNA TGCGCCAGCAGCCGTCGGGCCTCGCTGGGGGGAGATACGCAGTATTTT. Encoded protein: CASSRRASLGGDTQYF.